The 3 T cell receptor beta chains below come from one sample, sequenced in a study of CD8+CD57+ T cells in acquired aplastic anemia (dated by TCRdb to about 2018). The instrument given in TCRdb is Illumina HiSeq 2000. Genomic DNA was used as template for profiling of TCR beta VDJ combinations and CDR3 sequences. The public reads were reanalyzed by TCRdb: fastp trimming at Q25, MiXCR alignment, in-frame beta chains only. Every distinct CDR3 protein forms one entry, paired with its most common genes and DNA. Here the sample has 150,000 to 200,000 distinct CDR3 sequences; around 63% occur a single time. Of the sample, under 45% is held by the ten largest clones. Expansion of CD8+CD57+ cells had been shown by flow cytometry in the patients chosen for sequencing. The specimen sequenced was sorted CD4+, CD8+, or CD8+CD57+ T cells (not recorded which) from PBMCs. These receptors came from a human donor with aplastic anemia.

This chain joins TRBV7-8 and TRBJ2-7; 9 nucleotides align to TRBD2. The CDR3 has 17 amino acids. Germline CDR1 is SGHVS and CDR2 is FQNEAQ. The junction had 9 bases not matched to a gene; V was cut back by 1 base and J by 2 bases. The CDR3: CASSLGLAGAPPYEQYF. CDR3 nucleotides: TGTGCCAGCAGCTTAGGGTTAGCGGGGGCCCCCCCCTACGAGCAGTACTTC.

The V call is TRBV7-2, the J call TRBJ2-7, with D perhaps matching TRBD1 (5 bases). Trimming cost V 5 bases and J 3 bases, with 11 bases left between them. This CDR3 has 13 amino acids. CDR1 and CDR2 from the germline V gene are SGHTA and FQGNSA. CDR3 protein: CASSPVQGYEQYF. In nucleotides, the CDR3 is TGTGCCAGCAGCCCAGTGCAGGGCTACGAGCAGTACTTC.

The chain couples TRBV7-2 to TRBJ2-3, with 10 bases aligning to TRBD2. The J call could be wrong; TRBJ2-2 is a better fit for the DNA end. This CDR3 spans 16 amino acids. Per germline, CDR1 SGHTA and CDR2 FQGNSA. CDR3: CASSLGLAGVSGELFF. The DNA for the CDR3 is TGTGCCAGCAGCTTAGGTCTAGCGGGGGTCTCCGGGGAGCTGTTTTTT.